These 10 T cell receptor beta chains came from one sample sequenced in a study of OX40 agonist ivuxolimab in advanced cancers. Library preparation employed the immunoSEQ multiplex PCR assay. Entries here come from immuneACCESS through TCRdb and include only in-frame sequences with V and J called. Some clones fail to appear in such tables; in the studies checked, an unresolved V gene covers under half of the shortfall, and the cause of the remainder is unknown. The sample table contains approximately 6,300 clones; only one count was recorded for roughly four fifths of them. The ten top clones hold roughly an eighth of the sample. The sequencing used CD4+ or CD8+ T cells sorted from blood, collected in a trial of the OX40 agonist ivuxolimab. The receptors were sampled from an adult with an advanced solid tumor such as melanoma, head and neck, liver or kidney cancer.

CDR3 amino acids: CSVVTGVHYGYTF. The CDR3 DNA reads TGCAGCGTGGTGACAGGGGTACACTATGGCTACACCTTC. The J gene is TRBJ1-2, the V gene TRBV29-1; 8 nucleotides match TRBD1. J lost 3 bases, V lost 6 bases, and 6 bases had no gene match. Germline CDR1 and CDR2: SQVTM and ANQGSEA. This CDR3 region has 13 residues.

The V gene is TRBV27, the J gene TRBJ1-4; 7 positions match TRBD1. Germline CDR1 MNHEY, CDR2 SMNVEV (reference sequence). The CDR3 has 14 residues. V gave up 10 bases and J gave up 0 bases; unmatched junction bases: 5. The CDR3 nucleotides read TGTGCCACTGCGCAGGGGGCAACTAATGAAAAACTGTTTTTT. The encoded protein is CATAQGATNEKLFF.

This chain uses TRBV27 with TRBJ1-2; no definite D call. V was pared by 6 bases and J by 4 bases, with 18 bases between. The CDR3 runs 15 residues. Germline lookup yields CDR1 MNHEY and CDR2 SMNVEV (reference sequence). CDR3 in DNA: TGTGCCAGCAGCCAGAACCGGCCAGCATCCTATGGCTACACCTTC. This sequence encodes CASSQNRPASYGYTF.

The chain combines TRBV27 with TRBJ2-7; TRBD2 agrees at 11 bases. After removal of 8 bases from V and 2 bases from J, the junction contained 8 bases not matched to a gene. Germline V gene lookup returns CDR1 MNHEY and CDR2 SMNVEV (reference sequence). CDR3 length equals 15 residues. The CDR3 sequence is CASGAGLAVPYEQYF. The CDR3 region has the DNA TGTGCCAGCGGAGCGGGACTAGCGGTACCCTACGAGCAGTACTTC.

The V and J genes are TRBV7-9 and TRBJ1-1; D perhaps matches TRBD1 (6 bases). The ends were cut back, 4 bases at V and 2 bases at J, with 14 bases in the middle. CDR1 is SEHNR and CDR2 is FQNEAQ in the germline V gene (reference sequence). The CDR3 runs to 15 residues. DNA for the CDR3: TGTGCCAGCAGCTCTCAACGGACAGACAACACTGAAGCTTTCTTT. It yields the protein CASSSQRTDNTEAFF. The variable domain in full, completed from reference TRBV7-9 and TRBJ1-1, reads DTGVSQNPRHKITKRGQNVTFRCDPISEHNRLYWYRQTLGQGPEFLTYFQNEAQLEKSRLLSDRFSAERPKGSFSTLEIQRTEQGDSAMYLCASSSQRTDNTEAFFGQGTRLTVV.

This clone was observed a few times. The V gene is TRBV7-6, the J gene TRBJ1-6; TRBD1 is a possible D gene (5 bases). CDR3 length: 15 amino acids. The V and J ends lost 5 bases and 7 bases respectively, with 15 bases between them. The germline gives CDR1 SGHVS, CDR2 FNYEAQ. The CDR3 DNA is TGTGCCAGCAGCCCCGGGACGCCCGGCAATTCACCCCTCCACTTT. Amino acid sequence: CASSPGTPGNSPLHF.

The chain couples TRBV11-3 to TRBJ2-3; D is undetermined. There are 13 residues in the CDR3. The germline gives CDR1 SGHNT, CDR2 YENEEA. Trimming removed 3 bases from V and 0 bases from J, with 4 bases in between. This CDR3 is CASSFKSTDTQYF. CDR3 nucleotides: TGTGCCAGCAGCTTCAAGAGCACAGATACGCAGTATTTT.

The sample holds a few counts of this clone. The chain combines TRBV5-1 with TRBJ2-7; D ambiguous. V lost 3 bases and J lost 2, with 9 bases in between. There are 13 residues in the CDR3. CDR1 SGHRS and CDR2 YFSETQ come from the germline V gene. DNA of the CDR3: TGCGCCAGCAGCTCGACTTATACCTACGAGCAGTACTTC. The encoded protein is CASSSTYTYEQYF.

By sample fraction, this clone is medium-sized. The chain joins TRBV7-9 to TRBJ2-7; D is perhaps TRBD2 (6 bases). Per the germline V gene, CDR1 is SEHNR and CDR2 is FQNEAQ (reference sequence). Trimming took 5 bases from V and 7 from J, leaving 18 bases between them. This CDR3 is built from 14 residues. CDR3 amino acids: CASSPILGGTEQYF. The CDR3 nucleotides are TGTGCCAGCAGCCCCATTTTGGGAGGAACGGAGCAGTACTTC.

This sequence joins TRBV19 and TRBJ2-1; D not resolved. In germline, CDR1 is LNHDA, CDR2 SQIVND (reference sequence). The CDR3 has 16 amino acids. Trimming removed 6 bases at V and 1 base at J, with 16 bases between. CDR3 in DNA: TGTGCCAGTAGATCTCCGGCAAGTAAGTCCTACAATGAGCAGTTCTTC. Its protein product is CASRSPASKSYNEQFF.